This record concerns one TCR beta chain sequence. What it binds is unknown. Each patient with chemo-refractory metastatic non-small-cell lung cancer was treated with focal radiation plus CTLA-4 blockade using ipilimumab. This sample is part of a study of radiotherapy plus CTLA-4 blockade in lung cancer. Study information: Patients showed objective responses in about 20% of cases, and disease control was achieved by 25% to 35%. Study results and limitations: The study found tumor-derived TCR clones expanded in blood after radiotherapy plus ipilimumab. In blood, early T cell clone dynamics reportedly predicted response best, together with interferon-beta.

Clones were sequenced by immunoSEQ multiplex PCR, and TCRdb holds only the in-frame ones, with some missing. The data hold more than 75,000 clones, with around 72% observed a single time. V was cut by 3 bases and J by 7 bases, with 16 bases left in between. The germline V gene encodes CDR1 MNHEY and CDR2 SMNVEV (reference sequence). The CDR3 consists of 15 residues. Sequencing was performed on peripheral blood, taken from a patient treated with radiotherapy plus ipilimumab. This rearrangement joins TRBV27 to TRBJ2-1, with D tentatively TRBD1 or TRBD2 (6 bases each). This receptor was taken from a human donor with non-small cell lung cancer that progressed on radiotherapy plus ipilimumab. CDR3 protein: CASSFPGAGRNEQFF. The CDR3 bases are TGTGCCAGCAGTTTCCCGGGGGCCGGTCGGAATGAGCAGTTCTTC.